The present T cell receptor beta chain was sequenced within a study of T cells in Graves' hyperthyroidism and ophthalmopathy. Findings of the study overall: Most thyroid-expanded clonotypes above 0.001 were also found in blood. Ophthalmopathy got predicted by the model a median roughly 6.4 months before its onset.

Germline CDR1 is MDHEN and CDR2 is SYDVKM. V was pared by 2 bases and J by 4 bases, with 11 bases between. This CDR3 comprises 15 residues. There were TCR beta CDR3 regions amplified from RNA transcripts. The HTBI primer set drove a first-round RT-PCR of the TCR CDR3. TCRdb processed the multiplex PCR reads anew with MiXCR; each CDR3 protein has one entry. The sample carries 280,000 or so distinct CDR3 sequences, over 12% recorded once. Uncontrolled infection, other autoimmune disease, pregnancy or lactation barred patients from enrollment. The blood sample dates from first hyperthyroidism diagnosis, preceding any ophthalmopathy symptoms. As concerns this clonotype: Its antigen is currently unknown.

This sequence originates from a woman aged 45-59 years with Graves' hyperthyroidism that later progressed to Graves' ophthalmopathy. The rearrangement uses TRBV28 and TRBJ2-2; no clear D. The sequencing sample was made of blood. CDR3 sequence (DNA): TGTGCCAGCAGTTTAGAGGTGGTGCGCACCGGGGAGCTGTTTTTT. Amino acid sequence: CASSLEVVRTGELFF.